What follows are 10 T cell receptor beta chains derived from one specimen sequenced in a study of T cell responses to AZD1222 COVID-19 vaccine. The protocol was immunoSEQ multiplex PCR, while the TCRdb copy is restricted to in-frame clones and leaves out a portion. The sample carries 55,000 to 75,000 clones, 70% to 80% recorded once. This specimen was peripheral blood, taken on day 0 of MenACWY control vaccination. The receptors shown here come from an adult in good health.

The gene calls are TRBV6-5 and TRBJ1-2; 8 positions agree with TRBD1. This CDR3 contains 13 residues. Germline values: CDR1 MNHEY, CDR2 SVGAGI. Trimming at V came to 3 bases and at J to 7 bases, leaving 4 bases not matched to a gene. The CDR3 here is CASSYRQGSGYTF. The CDR3 nucleotides read TGTGCCAGCAGTTATAGACAGGGGAGTGGCTACACCTTC.

V and J are TRBV7-2 and TRBJ1-6; D is uncertain. Trimming took 8 bases from V and 7 from J, leaving 12 bases between them. This CDR3 has 13 amino acids. Germline V CDR1 and CDR2: SGHTA, FQGNSA. Here the CDR3 DNA reads TGTGCCAGCTCGGCGGAGGTCAATTCACCCCTCCACTTT. Protein product: CASSAEVNSPLHF. Together with reference TRBV7-2 and TRBJ1-6, the CDR3 gives the full variable domain: GAGVSQSPSNKVTEKGKDVELRCDPISGHTALYWYRQSLGQGLEFLIYFQGNSAPDKSGLPSDRFSAERTGGSVSTLTIQRTQQEDSAVYLCASSAEVNSPLHFGNGTRLTVT.

The genes are TRBV2 and TRBJ1-3, with TRBD1 as a possible D gene (6 bases). The V end was cut by 5 bases, the J end by 0 bases, with 11 bases between. The germline V gene encodes CDR1 SNHLY and CDR2 FYNNEI. The length of the CDR3 is 15 residues. CDR3 coding DNA: TGTGCCAGCAGTAGAGGACAGTTCTCTGGAAACACCATATATTTT. Amino acids: CASSRGQFSGNTIYF.

V usage is TRBV14 and J usage is TRBJ1-2, with D perhaps TRBD1 (6 bases). Trimming shortened V by 4 bases and J by 1 base, and 10 bases separated the two germline ends. Germline V gene data show CDR1 as SGHDN and CDR2 as FVKESK. The CDR3 loop spans 14 amino acids. CDR3 nucleotides: TGTGCCAGCAGCCCACAGGGCCATAACTATGGCTACACCTTC. This translates into CASSPQGHNYGYTF.

The chain carries TRBV3-1 (or the pseudogene TRBV3-2) and TRBJ1-1, with a possible D match to TRBD1 (6 bases). The CDR3 is 16 amino acids. V was trimmed by 2 bases and J by 5 bases, leaving 18 bases between them. From germline, CDR1 is LGHDT and CDR2 YNNKEL (reference sequence). Here the CDR3 reads CASSQPPEQGRTEAFF. The CDR3 coding sequence is TGTGCCAGCAGCCAACCTCCCGAACAGGGACGAACTGAAGCTTTCTTT.

The chain carries TRBV5-1 and TRBJ2-1; D may be TRBD1 (5 bases). Germline V CDR1 and CDR2: SGHRS, YFSETQ. Between the trimmed V and J ends, which lost 1 base and 6 bases, there was a span of 14 bases. The CDR3 loop spans 15 amino acids. The CDR3 coding sequence is TGCGCCAGCAGCTTGAACCAGGGTGGATCCAATGAGCAGTTCTTC. This encodes CASSLNQGGSNEQFF.

The J gene is TRBJ2-7, the V gene TRBV28; TRBD2 aligns across 10 bases. V trimming: 3 bases; J trimming: 2 bases; junction bases outside the gene matches: 1. Germline loops: CDR1 MDHEN, CDR2 SYDVKM. This CDR3 contains 14 residues. CDR3 bases: TGTGCCAGCAGTTTCAGCGGGAGGGCCTACGAGCAGTACTTC. Translation: CASSFSGRAYEQYF.

CDR3 coding DNA: TGTGCCAGCGGAACTAGCGGGGGTCGCACAGATACGCAGTATTTT. Translating gives CASGTSGGRTDTQYF. This chain joins TRBV7-9 and TRBJ2-3; TRBD2 matches 11 bases. Trimming cost V 8 bases and J 1 base; bases outside gene matches: 5. Germline loops: CDR1 SEHNR, CDR2 FQNEAQ (reference sequence). The CDR3 totals 15 residues.

The rearrangement uses TRBV2 and TRBJ2-7; tentatively, D is TRBD1 (5 bases). Trimming stripped 0 bases from V and 6 bases from J, with 9 bases between. The CDR3 spans 13 residues. The V gene's germline CDR1 is SNHLY and CDR2 FYNNEI. CDR3 nucleotides: TGTGCCAGCAGTGAAGCAAGGGGCGGCGAGCAGTACTTC. Amino acids: CASSEARGGEQYF.

The rearrangement uses TRBV4-2 and TRBJ2-7, with D tentatively TRBD2 (7 bases). V lost 4 bases and J 0 bases, leaving 19 bases between the germline ends. Germline V gene lookup returns CDR1 LGHNA and CDR2 YNFKEQ. The CDR3 contains 17 residues. CDR3 in DNA: TGTGCCAGCAGCCTTACCCGTGTGGGGGGGGCCTCCTACGAGCAGTACTTC. It codes for CASSLTRVGGASYEQYF.